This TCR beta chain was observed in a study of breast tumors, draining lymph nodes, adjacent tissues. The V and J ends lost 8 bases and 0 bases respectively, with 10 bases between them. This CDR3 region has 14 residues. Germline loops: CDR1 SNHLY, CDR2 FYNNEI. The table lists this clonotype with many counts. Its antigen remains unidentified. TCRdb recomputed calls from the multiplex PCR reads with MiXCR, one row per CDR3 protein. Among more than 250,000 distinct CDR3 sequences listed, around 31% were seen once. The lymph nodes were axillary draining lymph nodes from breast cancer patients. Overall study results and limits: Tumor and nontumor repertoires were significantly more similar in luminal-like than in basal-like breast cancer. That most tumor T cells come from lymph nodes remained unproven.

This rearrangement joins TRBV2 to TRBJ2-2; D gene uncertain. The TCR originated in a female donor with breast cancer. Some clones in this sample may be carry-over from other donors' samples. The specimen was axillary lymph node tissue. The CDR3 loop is CASGRSTNTGELFF. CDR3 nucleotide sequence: TGTGCCAGCGGTCGGAGTACGAACACCGGGGAGCTGTTTTTT.